The clone carrying this T cell receptor beta chain was seen only a few times. The entry originates in a study of early T cells in non-severe SARS-CoV-2 infection. TCRdb itself ran the 5' RACE reads through MiXCR, one entry per CDR3 protein. The sample lists about 56,000 distinct CDR3 sequences; over 9.5% were seen once. Trimming cost V 4 bases and J 6 bases; bases outside gene matches: 9. The CDR3 consists of 15 residues. Germline V lookup: CDR1 SGHVS, CDR2 FNYEAQ. The sample comprised whole blood. The receptor was derived from an adult who was a healthcare worker with PCR-confirmed SARS-CoV-2 infection or an uninfected control (not recorded which). V usage is TRBV7-6 and J usage is TRBJ2-1, with 7 bases lining up with TRBD2. Here the CDR3 reads CASSSLARTPNEQFF. CDR3 bases: TGTGCCAGCAGCTCACTAGCGAGAACCCCCAATGAGCAGTTCTTC.